This entry lists 20 T cell receptor beta chains sequenced from one sample in a study of T cell responses to AZD1222 COVID-19 vaccine. Profiling relied on immunoSEQ multiplex PCR, and the TCRdb table lists in-frame clones only, not all of them. The sample shows approximately 180,000 clones, approximately 92% of them seen only once. Material: peripheral blood, obtained 28 days after the second dose of the MenACWY control vaccine. Receptor source: an adult who received the MenACWY meningococcal vaccine as a control.

J is TRBJ2-1 and V is TRBV23-1, with D perhaps matching TRBD1 (5 bases). TRBV23-1 is classed as an ORF, of uncertain function. V lost 0 bases to trimming and J lost 2 bases, with 17 bases between them. The CDR3 is 18 residues long. The CDR3 loop is CASSQSDGFRAPYNEQFF. CDR3 coding DNA: TGCGCCAGCAGTCAATCGGATGGTTTCAGGGCCCCCTACAATGAGCAGTTCTTC.

In nucleotides, the CDR3 is TGTGCCAGCAGCTTGGAAAGCGGGCGTGTCCTTTTGGATGAGCAGTTCTTC. This sequence encodes CASSLESGRVLLDEQFF. The V and J genes are TRBV7-9 and TRBJ2-1; weak D call: TRBD2 (6 bases). Trimming took off 3 bases at V and 8 bases at J, with 23 bases between the two ends. This CDR3 region has 17 residues. Germline V gene sequence: CDR1 SEHNR, CDR2 FQNEAQ (reference sequence).

The rearrangement joins TRBV11-3 to TRBJ1-1; tentative D call: TRBD1 (5 bases). Per the germline V gene, CDR1 is SGHNT and CDR2 is YENEEA. The CDR3 runs 13 residues. Trimming left V 1 base short and J 9 bases short, with 12 bases between. CDR3 loop: CASSLGLQVKAFF. The CDR3, as DNA: TGTGCCAGCAGCTTAGGACTACAGGTGAAAGCTTTCTTT. The whole variable domain, remainder taken from reference TRBV11-3 and TRBJ1-1, is EAGVVQSPRYKIIEKKQPVAFWCNPISGHNTLYWYLQNLGQGPELLIRYENEEAVDDSQLPKDRFSAERLKGVDSTLKIQPAELGDSAVYLCASSLGLQVKAFFGQGTRLTVV.

The rearrangement uses TRBV2 and TRBJ2-1; 7 bases are shared with TRBD1. Germline-derived CDR1 and CDR2 are SNHLY and FYNNEI. The CDR3 is made up of 17 amino acids. The V gene end was trimmed by 5 bases and the J gene end by 7 bases; junction bases not matched to a gene: 17. CDR3 in amino acids: CASSRRFLGTVGNEQFF. DNA for the CDR3: TGTGCCAGCAGTAGAAGATTCTTAGGGACAGTTGGTAATGAGCAGTTCTTC.

This rearrangement joins TRBV5-1 to TRBJ2-1; D might be TRBD1 or TRBD2, each matching 6 bases. This CDR3 region has 14 residues. CDR1 and CDR2 (germline): SGHRS, YFSETQ. Trimming stripped 4 bases from V and 10 bases from J, with 18 bases between. The CDR3 reads CASSRLEGVGEQFF. Written as DNA, the CDR3 is TGCGCCAGCAGCCGGCTGGAGGGGGTTGGGGAGCAGTTCTTC.

The rearrangement joins TRBV19 to TRBJ1-1, with 8 bases matching TRBD1. V shed 10 bases and J 4 bases; nucleotides not matched to a gene: 8. CDR3 length equals 13 residues. Germline CDR1 and CDR2: LNHDA and SQIVND (reference sequence). CDR3 coding DNA: TGTGCCACCTATCGGACAGGGTCCACTGAAGCTTTCTTT. It yields the protein CATYRTGSTEAFF.

The V gene is TRBV10-3, the J gene TRBJ1-4, with D unclear. Trimming pared 6 bases from V and 0 bases from J, leaving 8 bases between. The CDR3 has 14 amino acids. Germline CDR1 and CDR2: ENHRY and SYGVKD. The DNA for the CDR3 is TGTGCCATCAGATCGGATGCAACTAATGAAAAACTGTTTTTT. Amino acids: CAIRSDATNEKLFF.

About this clone: The junction does not match germline at one end; this may be a read error. The CDR3 DNA sequence: TGTGCCAGCAGCTTAGCAACGTTGGGGAACCCTGAAGCTTTCTTT. Its translation is CASSLATLGNPEAFF. V gene TRBV11-2 combines with J gene TRBJ1-1, with D unclear. Germline loops: CDR1 SGHAT, CDR2 FQNNGV. The CDR3 sequence is 15 residues long. Full variable domain (remainder filled in from reference TRBV11-2 and TRBJ1-1): EAGVAQSPRYKIIEKRQSVAFWCNPISGHATLYWYQQILGQGPKLLIQFQNNGVVDDSQLPKDRFSAERLKGVDSTLKIQPAKLEDSAVYLCASSLATLGNPEAFFGQGTRLTVV.

With regard to this clone: Other DNA sequences from this sample encode an identical CDR3 as well. This chain connects TRBV6-5 to TRBJ1-2, with TRBD1 as a possible D gene (6 bases). Trimming took off 0 bases at V and 2 bases at J, with 7 bases between the two ends. The CDR3 sequence is 14 residues long. In germline, CDR1 is MNHEY, CDR2 SVGAGI. This chain's CDR3 is CASSYSGGNYGYTF. Written as DNA, the CDR3 is TGTGCCAGCAGTTACTCAGGGGGGAACTATGGCTACACCTTC.

The V and J genes are TRBV2 and TRBJ2-7; TRBD2 aligns across 7 bases. The V gene end was trimmed by 4 bases and the J gene end by 2 bases; junction bases not matched to a gene: 8. Germline CDR1 and CDR2: SNHLY and FYNNEI. The CDR3 is made up of 15 amino acids. The CDR3 region has the DNA TGTGCCAGCAGTGCCTGGAGGGCGGGAGCCTACGAGCAGTACTTC. It translates to CASSAWRAGAYEQYF.

This rearrangement joins TRBV27 to TRBJ2-1; D gene ambiguous. The germline V gene has CDR1 MNHEY and CDR2 SMNVEV (reference sequence). The CDR3 runs 15 residues. V dropped 4 bases and J dropped 4 bases, with 14 bases sitting between them. CDR3 bases: TGTGCCAGCAGTTACCTTCCGTTAGGGTACAATGAGCAGTTCTTC. It is translated as CASSYLPLGYNEQFF.

This chain connects TRBV3-1 (or the pseudogene TRBV3-2) to TRBJ1-2, with 10 bases matching TRBD1. Germline lookup yields CDR1 LGHDT and CDR2 YNNKEL (reference sequence). The CDR3 runs 15 residues. V was pared by 5 bases and J by 4 bases, with 7 bases of the junction left unmatched. DNA for the CDR3: TGTGCCAGCAGCACCGGACAGGGGGGCATCTATGGCTACACCTTC. Protein sequence: CASSTGQGGIYGYTF.

The genes are TRBV27 and TRBJ1-2, with D tentatively TRBD1 (5 bases). This CDR3 comprises 15 residues. Germline CDR1 MNHEY, CDR2 SMNVEV (reference sequence). Deletions cut 6 bases from V and 7 bases from J, with 21 bases between. The CDR3 loop is CASSPSQVPGGGYTF. In DNA form, the CDR3 reads TGTGCCAGCAGCCCATCACAGGTCCCGGGAGGTGGCTACACCTTC.

V and J are TRBV3-1 (or the pseudogene TRBV3-2) and TRBJ2-7, with 7 bases lining up with TRBD1. The V gene end was trimmed by 6 bases and the J gene end by 5 bases; junction bases not matched to a gene: 10. Per germline, CDR1 LGHDT and CDR2 YNNKEL (reference sequence). The CDR3 loop spans 14 amino acids. CDR3 nucleotides: TGTGCCAGCAGTAGACAGGGAATTTCCGACGAGCAGTACTTC. This gives the protein CASSRQGISDEQYF.

This chain links TRBV24-1 with TRBJ2-1; 7 positions agree with TRBD1. The CDR3 runs to 15 residues. V lost 5 bases and J lost 2; bases outside the gene matches: 5. CDR1 is KGHDR and CDR2 is SFDVKD in the germline V gene. The CDR3 loop is CATSGDSLTYNEQFF. The CDR3 nucleotides are TGTGCCACCAGTGGGGACAGCCTTACCTACAATGAGCAGTTCTTC.

For this clone: The sample contains more than one DNA sequence encoding this CDR3. The chain uses TRBV19 and TRBJ1-2; 8 nucleotides match TRBD1. Germline V gene data show CDR1 as LNHDA and CDR2 as SQIVND (reference sequence). J gave up 8 bases and V 3 bases, and 8 bases lay outside the gene matches. This CDR3 is 14 amino acids long. CDR3: CASSILGTGDGYTF. The CDR3 coding sequence is TGTGCCAGTAGTATTCTCGGGACAGGAGACGGCTACACCTTC.

J is TRBJ2-6 and V is TRBV4-2, with a possible D match to TRBD1 (7 bases). V was pared by 0 bases and J by 0 bases, with 15 bases between. Germline assignment: CDR1 LGHNA and CDR2 YNFKEQ. This CDR3 is 19 amino acids long. The CDR3 coding sequence is TGTGCCAGCAGCCAAGAGCCAGGGGGGAAACTCTCTGGGGCCAACGTCCTGACTTTC. Encoded protein: CASSQEPGGKLSGANVLTF.

The V call is TRBV7-3, the J call TRBJ2-3, with D possibly being TRBD1 (6 bases). Germline assignment: CDR1 SGHTA and CDR2 FQGTGA. V was trimmed by 0 bases and J by 4 bases, leaving 14 bases between them. The CDR3 loop spans 16 amino acids. CDR3 residues: CASSLTLGARADTQYF. CDR3 nucleotides: TGTGCCAGCAGCTTAACGCTGGGGGCGCGTGCAGATACGCAGTATTTT.

The chain links TRBV6-5 to TRBJ2-5; D is unclear. The germline CDR1 and CDR2 sequences are MNHEY and SVGAGI. The CDR3 length is 14 residues. Deletions cut 7 bases from V and 7 bases from J, with 19 bases between. CDR3 loop: CASTPMGSVGTQYF. The CDR3 nucleotides read TGTGCCAGCACCCCAATGGGCAGTGTTGGGACCCAGTACTTC.

The rearrangement joins TRBV5-1 to TRBJ1-1; D gene uncertain. CDR1 and CDR2 from the germline V gene are SGHRS and YFSETQ. V gave up 2 bases and J gave up 4 bases, with 15 bases separating them. This CDR3 has 15 residues. CDR3 loop: CASSFERPLGTEAFF. The CDR3 nucleotides read TGCGCCAGCAGCTTCGAGCGACCCCTGGGCACTGAAGCTTTCTTT.